This T cell receptor (beta chain) was sequenced during a study of T cell responses to AZD1222 COVID-19 vaccine. This CDR3 has 15 amino acids. Trimming stripped 6 bases from V and 0 bases from J, with 12 bases between. Germline CDR1 is MNHEY and CDR2 is SVGAGI. Clones were sequenced by immunoSEQ multiplex PCR, and TCRdb holds only the in-frame ones, with some missing. Of approximately 190,000 clones detected, 80% to 95% appear once; the ten largest clones hold 1% to 1.5%. The sample consisted of peripheral blood, taken on day 0 of AZD1222 vaccination. This chain joins TRBV6-5 and TRBJ1-3; D uncertain. The TCR originated in an adult in good health. In DNA, the CDR3 is TGTGCCAGCAGCCACGGGCGGATCTCTGGAAACACCATATATTTT. Encoded protein: CASSHGRISGNTIYF.